Shown below are 5 T cell receptor beta chains from a single sample sequenced in a study of OX40 agonist ivuxolimab in advanced cancers. Generated by immunoSEQ multiplex PCR, the TCRdb table keeps only in-frame clones and is missing some. The data show about 60,000 clones, approximately 86% seen once. Sequenced here: CD4+ or CD8+ T cells sorted from blood, sampled in a trial of the OX40 agonist ivuxolimab. These receptors all come from an adult with an advanced solid tumor such as melanoma, head and neck, liver or kidney cancer.

This chain uses TRBV19 with TRBJ1-1, with TRBD1 as a possible D gene (5 bases). Germline values: CDR1 LNHDA, CDR2 SQIVND (reference sequence). The CDR3 extends over 14 amino acids. V was shortened by 9 bases and J by 3 bases, with 17 bases between the two germline ends. The CDR3 DNA reads as TGTGCCAGCATCCGGGACCCCCCGGACACTGAAGCTTTCTTT. This translates into CASIRDPPDTEAFF.

The chain joins TRBV10-1 to TRBJ2-4, with D possibly matching TRBD1 (5 bases). The V end was cut by 3 bases, the J end by 2 bases, with 17 bases between. This CDR3 contains 17 residues. Germline assignment: CDR1 WNHNN and CDR2 SYGVQD (reference sequence). The CDR3 DNA follows: TGCGCCAGCAGTGAAGGGCAGGGTTTAGGGCCCAAAAACATTCAGTACTTC. Amino acids: CASSEGQGLGPKNIQYF.

V and J are TRBV27 and TRBJ2-7; D perhaps matches TRBD2 (6 bases). Germline values: CDR1 MNHEY, CDR2 SMNVEV (reference sequence). Trimming pared 2 bases from V and 0 bases from J, leaving 11 bases between. This CDR3 spans 15 amino acids. For the CDR3, the DNA is TGTGCCAGCAGTTTAAAGGCGGGACCCTCCTACGAGCAGTACTTC. Residues: CASSLKAGPSYEQYF.

The CDR3 region has the DNA TGCGCCAGTGAGGAGGGGGCCCACTCTGGGGCCAACGTCCTGACTTTC. Its protein product is CASEEGAHSGANVLTF. The V gene is TRBV5-1, the J gene TRBJ2-6, with a weak D call TRBD1 (7 bases). Germline values: CDR1 SGHRS, CDR2 YFSETQ. V was trimmed by 8 bases and J by 0 bases, leaving 15 bases between them. The CDR3 length is 16 residues.

This rearrangement joins TRBV7-2 to TRBJ2-1; no reliable D call. CDR1 SGHTA and CDR2 FQGNSA come from the germline V gene. This CDR3 spans 15 amino acids. Between the trimmed V and J ends, which lost 5 bases and 2 bases, there was a span of 13 bases. The CDR3 DNA follows: TGTGCCAGCAGCCCCCACCCGGAACCCTACAATGAGCAGTTCTTC. It encodes CASSPHPEPYNEQFF.